This TCR beta chain was recovered during a study of OX40 agonist ivuxolimab in advanced cancers. Study results and caveats: The authors did not determine the antigen specificity of the expanded peripheral T cells.

Any history of autoimmune disease or systemic immunosuppression disqualified patients. On this clone: Its specificity is not known.

CDR1 is MNHEY and CDR2 is SMNVEV in the germline V gene (reference sequence). Trimming shortened V by 5 bases and J by 6 bases, and 13 bases separated the two germline ends. The CDR3 extends over 14 amino acids. Libraries were prepared by immunoSEQ multiplex PCR; TCRdb keeps only in-frame clonotypes and omits some of them. The sample yields tens of thousands of clones, about 90% seen once. The clonotype was recovered from an adult with an advanced solid tumor such as melanoma, head and neck, liver or kidney cancer. V is TRBV27 and J is TRBJ2-2; D not certain. The material was CD4+ or CD8+ T cells sorted from blood, obtained in a trial of the OX40 agonist ivuxolimab. The CDR3 protein is CASSPYPPPGELFF. CDR3 in DNA: TGTGCCAGCAGTCCGTACCCTCCCCCCGGGGAGCTGTTTTTT.